This TCR beta chain was sequenced during a study of blood T cell repertoires in COVID-19. Study information: Samples taken during acute and convalescent COVID-19 were collected in the United States, Italy and Spain. Nucleic acid was either cDNA or gDNA, and it came from T cells, B-cell-depleted T cells, or PBMCs.

As handled by the study authors: Nucleated cell counts were estimated from reference gene primer amplification. The assay was immunoSEQ multiplex PCR, and TCRdb's table has in-frame clones only and misses some. D and trimming come from the DNA, and the V and J calls and clone size come from that table. This table has approximately 45,000 clones, about 70% appearing once. J was trimmed by 6 bases and V by 5 bases; bases with no gene match: 9. The CDR3 is 13 amino acids. From germline, CDR1 is SQVTM and CDR2 ANQGSEA. This chain connects TRBV29-1 to TRBJ2-7; 8 bases line up with TRBD2. The origin of this receptor is an elderly man with acute or convalescent COVID-19. Sequencing was performed on peripheral blood. CDR3 DNA: TGCAGCGTTCTTCGGGAGGGAAGTGGCGAGCAGTACTTC. The encoded protein is CSVLREGSGEQYF.